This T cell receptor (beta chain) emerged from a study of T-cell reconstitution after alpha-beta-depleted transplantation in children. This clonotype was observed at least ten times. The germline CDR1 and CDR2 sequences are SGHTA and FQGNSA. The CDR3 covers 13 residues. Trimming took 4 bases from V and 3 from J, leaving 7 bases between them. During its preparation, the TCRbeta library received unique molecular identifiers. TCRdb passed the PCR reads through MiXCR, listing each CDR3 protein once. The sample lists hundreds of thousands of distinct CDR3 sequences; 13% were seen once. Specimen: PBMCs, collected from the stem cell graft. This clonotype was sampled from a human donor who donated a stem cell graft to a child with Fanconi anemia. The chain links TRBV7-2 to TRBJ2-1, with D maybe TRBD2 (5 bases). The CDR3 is CASSSGIYNEQFF. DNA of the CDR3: TGTGCCAGCAGCTCGGGAATCTACAATGAGCAGTTCTTC. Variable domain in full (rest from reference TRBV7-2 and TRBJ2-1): GAGVSQSPSNKVTEKGKDVELRCDPISGHTALYWYRQSLGQGLEFLIYFQGNSAPDKSGLPSDRFSAERTGGSVSTLTIQRTQQEDSAVYLCASSSGIYNEQFFGPGTRLTVL.